This TCR beta chain was captured by sequencing in a study of blood T cell repertoires in COVID-19. Looking at the study overall: Acute and convalescent COVID-19 specimens originated in the United States, Italy and Spain.

From germline, CDR1 is MDHEN and CDR2 SYDVKM. The CDR3 totals 13 residues. Trimming cost V 7 bases and J 5 bases, with 14 bases left between them. Produced via immunoSEQ multiplex PCR; TCRdb's table is partial and in-frame only. The repertoire holds 130,000 or so clones, with roughly 86% as singletons. The chain employs TRBV28 and TRBJ1-2; a possible D gene is TRBD1 (5 bases). The specimen was peripheral blood. This receptor was taken from a woman in her seventies with COVID-19, enrolled during active disease. Here the CDR3 reads CASTRAGYYGYTF. Here the CDR3 DNA reads TGTGCCAGCACCCGGGCAGGGTATTATGGCTACACCTTC.